This T cell receptor (beta chain) was sequenced for a study of vaccination effects on CD4 cells after COVID-19. Subsequent to roughly 9 days of culture, CD4+ T cells were isolated. Participants got two doses of BNT162b2 or mRNA-1273 vaccine. This clone has only one observation. Its antigen is currently unknown. Clones were read by immunoSEQ multiplex PCR, and TCRdb kept only the in-frame ones, dropping some. This table has about 71,000 clones, approximately 80% appearing once. Sequences were derived from CD4+ T cells from PBMCs cultured without peptide, sampled after COVID-19 vaccination. The clonotype was recovered from a human donor who received a COVID-19 vaccine.

The CDR3 DNA sequence: TGTGCCAGCTCACCCCAGGGATCTTCCTCCTACAATGAGCAGTTCTTC. Protein product: CASSPQGSSSYNEQFF. This chain joins TRBV18 and TRBJ2-1; D is perhaps TRBD1 (5 bases). The V gene lost 3 bases and the J gene lost 0 bases, with 12 bases spanning the gap. This CDR3 comprises 16 residues. Per the germline V gene, CDR1 is KGHSH and CDR2 is LQKENI.